This passage covers 17 T cell receptor beta chains from one sample sequenced in a study of beta chain features in type 1 diabetes. Their cognate antigens are unknown. Study-level points and caveats: For Type 1 diabetes patients, all four CD4+ subsets carried TCRB CDR3s that were moderately but significantly shorter.

As every portion of the isolated RNA was reverse transcribed, the sequencing read expressed TCRB transcripts. Profiling relied on immunoSEQ multiplex PCR, and the TCRdb table lists in-frame clones only, not all of them. The data hold around 710,000 clones, with roughly 12% observed a single time. Sequencing used naive CD4+ T cells from blood. The receptor source for this set is a man between 25 and 39 years old with type 1 diabetes.

This clone was observed a handful of times. J is TRBJ1-3 and V is TRBV28, with no clear D. The CDR3 runs 12 residues. Germline CDR1 is MDHEN and CDR2 is SYDVKM. V was pared by 5 bases and J by 4 bases, with 6 bases between. The DNA of the CDR3 is TGTGCCAGCAGTGAAGGGGGAAACACCATATATTTT. This sequence encodes CASSEGGNTIYF.

A word on this clone: At one of its ends the junction is not consistent with the germline gene, which may arise from a read error. V is TRBV28 and J is TRBJ2-3; 8 positions match TRBD2. The CDR3 consists of 14 residues. Germline V gene sequence: CDR1 MDHEN, CDR2 SYDVKM. CDR3 amino acids: CASGLAGGGYTQYF. CDR3 bases: TGTGCCAGCGGTTTGGCGGGGGGTGGATATACGCAGTATTTT.

This sequence joins TRBV29-1 and TRBJ1-2; D is possibly TRBD1 (5 bases). Germline V gives CDR1 SQVTM, CDR2 ANQGSEA. V lost 1 base and J lost 12, with 12 bases in between. The CDR3 runs 11 residues. This CDR3 is CSVEAGWGHTF. DNA for the CDR3: TGCAGCGTTGAAGCAGGCTGGGGCCACACCTTC.

The rearrangement uses TRBV7-6 and TRBJ1-1; no definite D call. The CDR3 contains 13 residues. The germline V gene has CDR1 SGHVS and CDR2 FNYEAQ. V was cut by 1 base and J by 3 bases, with 6 bases left in between. CDR3 loop: CASSLGYDTEAFF. CDR3 nucleotides: TGTGCCAGCAGCTTAGGTTACGACACTGAAGCTTTCTTT.

The CDR3 DNA sequence: TGTGCCAGCAGACACAGGACACGCTCCTACGAGCAGTACTTC. Translation gives CASRHRTRSYEQYF. The genes are TRBV7-2 and TRBJ2-7, with D perhaps TRBD1 (5 bases). CDR3 length: 14 amino acids. Germline V gives CDR1 SGHTA, CDR2 FQGNSA. The V end lost 6 bases, the J end lost 0 bases, and 12 bases lay between the germline ends.

There are a few counts of this clone. This rearrangement joins TRBV7-9 to TRBJ1-4; tentative D call: TRBD1 (6 bases). V gave up 5 bases and J gave up 4 bases, with 11 bases separating them. The CDR3 is 14 amino acids. Germline assignment: CDR1 SEHNR and CDR2 FQNEAQ (reference sequence). CDR3 in amino acids: CASSPGAINEKLFF. The CDR3 DNA reads TGTGCCAGCAGCCCAGGGGCCATTAATGAAAAACTGTTTTTT.

The rearrangement links TRBV7-9 to TRBJ1-1, with 7 bases lining up with TRBD1. Trimming at V came to 5 bases and at J to 1 base, leaving 7 bases not matched to a gene. The germline gives CDR1 SEHNR, CDR2 FQNEAQ (reference sequence). The CDR3 totals 15 residues. CDR3 in DNA: TGTGCCAGCAGCCCCCAGGGGGGATCGAACACTGAAGCTTTCTTT. This translates into CASSPQGGSNTEAFF.

The chain is built from TRBV4-3 and TRBJ2-5; 11 bases are a match to TRBD1. There are 16 residues in the CDR3. Germline CDR1 reads LGHNA; CDR2 reads YSLEER. J was trimmed by 8 bases and V by 1 base; bases with no gene match: 9. CDR3 sequence (DNA): TGCGCCAGCAGCCAAGGATGGACAGGGGGCCCGAACACCCAGTACTTC. Protein: CASSQGWTGGPNTQYF.

This chain joins TRBV29-1 and TRBJ1-2; TRBD1 matches at 11 bases. After removal of 0 bases from V and 6 bases from J, the junction contained 3 bases not matched to a gene. CDR3 length: 14 amino acids. The germline V gene has CDR1 SQVTM and CDR2 ANQGSEA. This CDR3 is CSVEDRTGGNGYTF. The CDR3 DNA sequence: TGCAGCGTTGAAGATCGGACAGGGGGCAATGGCTACACCTTC.

This chain connects TRBV9 to TRBJ2-3, with D unclear. With 0 bases removed from V and 5 bases from J, the gap between germline ends came to 7 bases. The CDR3 contains 13 residues. Germline V CDR1 and CDR2: SGDLS, YYNGEE. The CDR3 loop reads CASSVAGVDTQYF. CDR3 DNA: TGTGCCAGCAGCGTAGCTGGGGTAGATACGCAGTATTTT.

This clone came up a few times. The V call is TRBV19, the J call TRBJ1-2; 10 positions match TRBD1. Looked up from germline, CDR1 is LNHDA and CDR2 is SQIVND (reference sequence). Germline trimming cut 4 bases from V and 1 base from J; bases unmatched to any gene: 6. The CDR3 runs to 16 residues. CDR3 nucleotides: TGTGCCAGTAGTACGAGCGGGACAGGGGTTAACTATGGCTACACCTTC. It encodes CASSTSGTGVNYGYTF.

This clone was found a few times. This chain connects TRBV4-3 to TRBJ1-2; D is ambiguous. Germline CDR1 LGHNA, CDR2 YSLEER. The CDR3 runs 16 residues. Trimming took 1 base from V and 4 from J, leaving 16 bases between them. The CDR3 DNA sequence: TGCGCCAGCAGCCAAGTGCTCTCGGCTGCCGGCTATGGCTACACCTTC. This sequence encodes CASSQVLSAAGYGYTF.

The CDR3 spells CASSFQTLLAKNIQYF. For the CDR3, the DNA is TGTGCCAGCAGCTTTCAGACATTGCTAGCCAAAAACATTCAGTACTTC. The chain recombines TRBV7-8 with TRBJ2-4; D unresolved. Germline lookup yields CDR1 SGHVS and CDR2 FQNEAQ. The CDR3 sequence is 16 residues long. Trimming removed 3 bases from V and 0 bases from J, with 12 bases in between.

The rearrangement joins TRBV10-3 to TRBJ1-5, with a tentative D call TRBD1 (6 bases). The germline V and J ends were trimmed by 0 bases and 6 bases, with 15 bases remaining between them. The CDR3 is made up of 16 amino acids. From germline, CDR1 is ENHRY and CDR2 SYGVKD. The CDR3 is CAISESGGLGSQPQHF. The CDR3 DNA follows: TGTGCCATCAGTGAGTCAGGGGGGCTGGGAAGTCAGCCCCAGCATTTT.

The chain recombines TRBV5-1 with TRBJ2-5; D unclear. CDR1 and CDR2 (germline): SGHRS, YFSETQ. This CDR3 is 13 amino acids long. V lost 4 bases and J lost 1, with 8 bases in between. In DNA form, the CDR3 reads TGCGCCAGCAGCACGGCGACCCAAGAGACCCAGTACTTC. Its protein product is CASSTATQETQYF.

This clone occurred a few times. The V call is TRBV4-3, the J call TRBJ1-3, with D maybe TRBD1 (6 bases). CDR1 and CDR2 (germline): LGHNA, YSLEER. The CDR3 is made up of 14 amino acids. The germline V and J ends were trimmed by 2 bases and 2 bases, with 7 bases remaining between them. This CDR3 is CASSQTGTGNTIYF. As DNA, the CDR3 is TGCGCCAGCAGCCAAACAGGGACTGGAAACACCATATATTTT.

The rearrangement uses TRBV19 and TRBJ1-1; possibly TRBD1 for D (6 bases). Trimming took off 3 bases at V and 0 bases at J, with 17 bases between the two ends. The V gene's germline CDR1 is LNHDA and CDR2 SQIVND (reference sequence). The length of the CDR3 is 17 residues. This chain's CDR3 is CASSIGWGPGVNTEAFF. The CDR3 DNA reads as TGTGCCAGTAGTATCGGCTGGGGGCCGGGGGTGAACACTGAAGCTTTCTTT.